This T cell receptor (beta chain) appears in the sequencing data of a study of blood T cell repertoires in COVID-19. Per germline, CDR1 SGHRS and CDR2 YFSETQ. The CDR3 consists of 15 residues. V was cut by 4 bases and J by 2 bases, with 10 bases left in between. Clones were read by immunoSEQ multiplex PCR, and TCRdb kept only the in-frame ones, dropping some. The profile shows around 290,000 clones, 70% to 90% of them singletons. V usage is TRBV5-1 and J usage is TRBJ2-6; D unresolved. This sequence originates from a woman between 70 and 85 years old with COVID-19, enrolled during active disease. Sequencing was done on a sample of peripheral blood. The CDR3: CASSPVPPGANVLTF. In nucleotides, the CDR3 is TGCGCCAGCAGCCCGGTTCCCCCTGGGGCCAACGTCCTGACTTTC.